This entry lists 26 T cell receptor beta chains sequenced from one sample in a study of CD8 T cells in ankylosing spondylitis. TCRdb re-derived calls from the 5' RACE reads in MiXCR, one entry per CDR3 protein. The repertoire holds over 200,000 distinct CDR3 sequences, with about 10% as singletons. Sequencing input: blood, either unsorted or a sorted T cell fraction (not recorded which). All receptors come from a male donor with ankylosing spondylitis or in good health (not recorded which).

In this sample, this clonotype turned up many times. V and J are TRBV9 and TRBJ2-3; 7 bases map to TRBD2. The CDR3 has 16 amino acids. Germline V CDR1 and CDR2: SGDLS, YYNGEE. Trimming cost V 1 base and J 1 base; bases outside gene matches: 6. The CDR3 DNA is TGTGCCAGCAGCGTAACCGTGGCGGGAGGCACAGATACGCAGTATTTT. Protein sequence: CASSVTVAGGTDTQYF.

In this sample, this clonotype turned up many times. The CDR3 spells CSVEDIWETEAFF. CDR3 coding DNA: TGCAGCGTTGAAGATATTTGGGAGACTGAAGCTTTCTTT. This chain uses TRBV29-1 with TRBJ1-1, with no clear D. V was cut by 0 bases and J by 5 bases, with 10 bases left in between. Germline CDR1 SQVTM, CDR2 ANQGSEA. The CDR3 loop spans 13 amino acids.

This clonotype was detected many times. One end of the junction fails to match germline, which may point to a read error. The V call is TRBV5-1, the J call TRBJ2-2; D perhaps matches TRBD2 (5 bases). The CDR3 runs 15 residues. Germline lookup yields CDR1 SGHRS and CDR2 YFSETQ. The CDR3 loop reads CASSIVVAKTGELFF. CDR3 in DNA: TGCGCCAGCAGCATAGTGGTAGCGAAGACCGGGGAGCTGTTTTTT.

The sample holds many counts of this clonotype. This chain joins TRBV9 and TRBJ2-1; D may correspond to TRBD1 or TRBD2 (6 bases each). The CDR3 runs to 14 residues. Germline lookup yields CDR1 SGDLS and CDR2 YYNGEE. V dropped 0 bases and J dropped 5 bases, with 9 bases sitting between them. CDR3 loop: CASSVAGADNEQFF. The CDR3 bases are TGTGCCAGCAGCGTAGCGGGGGCGGACAATGAGCAGTTCTTC.

This clonotype was recorded once. The chain combines TRBV28 with TRBJ2-3, with 7 bases identical to TRBD1. V shed 6 bases and J 4 bases; nucleotides not matched to a gene: 10. Germline values: CDR1 MDHEN, CDR2 SYDVKM. CDR3 length: 15 amino acids. The CDR3 nucleotides are TGTGCCAGCAGCTACGCCCGGGGACAGTCAGATACGCAGTATTTT. This encodes CASSYARGQSDTQYF.

CDR3 in amino acids: CASSYSSGAGTEAFF. In nucleotides, the CDR3 is TGTGCCAGCAGTTACTCGTCGGGGGCGGGTACTGAAGCTTTCTTT. The chain joins TRBV6-5 to TRBJ1-1, with D perhaps TRBD1 (6 bases). Trimming pared 0 bases from V and 5 bases from J, leaving 13 bases between. This CDR3 contains 15 residues. Germline V gene sequence: CDR1 MNHEY, CDR2 SVGAGI.

This clonotype was seen at least ten times. This chain joins TRBV7-9 and TRBJ1-1; D unresolved. This CDR3 is 13 amino acids long. Germline V gene sequence: CDR1 SEHNR, CDR2 FQNEAQ (reference sequence). Deletions cut 6 bases from V and 7 bases from J, with 15 bases between. DNA of the CDR3: TGTGCCAGCAGACTCACCCCGGAGGGTGAAGCTTTCTTT. Protein: CASRLTPEGEAFF.

The chain has TRBV20-1 and TRBJ1-5; D unresolved. The V end was cut by 1 base, the J end by 1 base, with 8 bases between. The CDR3 has 14 residues. Germline-derived CDR1 and CDR2 are DFQATT and SNEGSKA (reference sequence). The DNA of the CDR3 is TGCAGTGCTAGAGTTGGAAGCAGCAATCAGCCCCAGCATTTT. Translation gives CSARVGSSNQPQHF.

The sample holds many counts of this clonotype. The chain combines TRBV9 with TRBJ2-2; 9 bases are shared with TRBD2. Germline CDR1 is SGDLS and CDR2 is YYNGEE. Germline trimming cut 3 bases from V and 10 bases from J; bases unmatched to any gene: 10. The CDR3 extends over 15 amino acids. This CDR3 reads CASSERGADPMELFF. CDR3 coding DNA: TGTGCCAGCAGCGAGCGGGGGGCCGACCCAATGGAGCTGTTTTTT.

J is TRBJ2-5 and V is TRBV11-2, with a possible D match to TRBD2 (7 bases). The CDR3 runs to 15 residues. Germline-derived CDR1 and CDR2 are SGHAT and FQNNGV. Trimming removed 4 bases from V and 0 bases from J, with 12 bases in between. CDR3 loop: CASSSGGRYQETQYF. CDR3 in DNA: TGTGCCAGCAGCTCGGGGGGCCGGTACCAAGAGACCCAGTACTTC.

The genes are TRBV20-1 and TRBJ2-3; tentatively, D is TRBD2 (6 bases). Germline V gene lookup returns CDR1 DFQATT and CDR2 SNEGSKA (reference sequence). CDR3 length: 14 residues. Trimming stripped 0 bases from V and 2 bases from J, with 9 bases between. CDR3 DNA: TGCAGTGCTAGAGACCGGGGACTCACAGATACGCAGTATTTT. Translation gives CSARDRGLTDTQYF.

This clonotype was picked up many times. J is TRBJ2-7 and V is TRBV5-5; 7 bases map to TRBD2. The CDR3 loop spans 15 amino acids. J was trimmed by 2 bases and V by 4 bases; bases with no gene match: 9. Germline V gene lookup returns CDR1 SGHKS and CDR2 YYEKEE (reference sequence). Here the CDR3 reads CASSLMGGETYEQYF. The CDR3 bases are TGTGCCAGCAGCCTTATGGGAGGGGAGACCTACGAGCAGTACTTC.

This clonotype occurred many times. The chain combines TRBV12-3 or TRBV12-4 with TRBJ1-2, with 7 bases fitting TRBD1. The CDR3 spans 16 residues. V gave up 2 bases and J gave up 4 bases; unmatched junction bases: 10. The CDR3 sequence is CASSLRSGQSFYGYTF. Written as DNA, the CDR3 is TGTGCCAGCAGTTTACGGTCGGGACAGTCTTTCTATGGCTACACCTTC.

This clonotype occurred a few times. The genes are TRBV27 and TRBJ1-5; no reliable D call. CDR3 size: 13 residues. Trimming left V 6 bases short and J 7 bases short, with 13 bases between. Germline V gives CDR1 MNHEY, CDR2 SMNVEV (reference sequence). The DNA for the CDR3 is TGTGCCAGCAGCCCGCAACGGAGCCAGCCCCAGCATTTT. It codes for CASSPQRSQPQHF.

This clonotype was observed a few times. The chain links TRBV20-1 to TRBJ2-5; 13 bases map to TRBD2. CDR1 is DFQATT and CDR2 is SNEGSKA in the germline V gene (reference sequence). The CDR3 runs to 15 residues. With 5 bases clipped from V and 5 bases from J, the junction kept 8 bases outside the gene matches. In DNA, the CDR3 is TGCAGTGCTGGAGGACTAGCGGGGGACGTGGAGACCCAGTACTTC. Translating gives CSAGGLAGDVETQYF.

This clonotype was counted ten times or more. In DNA, the CDR3 is TGTGCCAGCAGCAGGAGCAATCAGCCCCAGCATTTT. Translation: CASSRSNQPQHF. J is TRBJ1-5 and V is TRBV2; D uncertain. In germline, CDR1 is SNHLY, CDR2 FYNNEI. V lost 6 bases and J lost 1, with 4 bases in between. This CDR3 is 12 amino acids long. Variable domain in full (rest from reference TRBV2 and TRBJ1-5): EPEVTQTPSHQVTQMGQEVILRCVPISNHLYFYWYRQILGQKVEFLVSFYNNEISEKSEIFDDQFSVERPDGSNFTLKIRSTKLEDSAMYFCASSRSNQPQHFGDGTRLSIL.

In its sample, this clonotype was seen many times. This chain connects TRBV2 to TRBJ2-4, with D possibly being TRBD1 (6 bases). The germline V gene encodes CDR1 SNHLY and CDR2 FYNNEI. V was trimmed by 7 bases and J by 5 bases, leaving 24 bases between them. The length of the CDR3 is 17 residues. The CDR3 DNA reads TGTGCCAGCATACCTCAAGTGAAAAGGACAGAAGAAAACATTCAGTACTTC. This gives the protein CASIPQVKRTEENIQYF.

This clonotype was detected ten times or more. The rearrangement uses TRBV5-1 and TRBJ1-2; TRBD1 agrees at 11 bases. The germline V gene encodes CDR1 SGHRS and CDR2 YFSETQ. The junction had 12 bases not matched to a gene; V was cut back by 4 bases and J by 7 bases. The CDR3 length is 16 residues. The CDR3 nucleotides are TGCGCCAGCAGCGTCGAAGGACAGGGGGCAGGGGGTGGCTACACCTTC. It codes for CASSVEGQGAGGGYTF.

At least ten counts were recorded for this clonotype. The chain employs TRBV11-2 and TRBJ1-4; D is unresolved. In germline, CDR1 is SGHAT, CDR2 FQNNGV. Between the trimmed V and J ends, which lost 5 bases and 5 bases, there was a span of 15 bases. There are 15 residues in the CDR3. CDR3 in amino acids: CASSPWAIGNEKLFF. The CDR3 DNA follows: TGTGCCAGCAGCCCTTGGGCGATAGGCAATGAAAAACTGTTTTTT. Combining the CDR3 with reference TRBV11-2 and TRBJ1-4 gives the whole variable domain EAGVAQSPRYKIIEKRQSVAFWCNPISGHATLYWYQQILGQGPKLLIQFQNNGVVDDSQLPKDRFSAERLKGVDSTLKIQPAKLEDSAVYLCASSPWAIGNEKLFFGSGTQLSVL.

Many counts were recorded for this clonotype. This sequence joins TRBV6-5 and TRBJ2-1, with 12 bases that match TRBD2. The CDR3 extends over 14 amino acids. Germline assignment: CDR1 MNHEY and CDR2 SVGAGI. Losses at the gene ends were 2 bases for V and 8 bases for J; bases not matched to a gene: 1. The CDR3 here is CASSYGLAGYEQFF. As DNA, the CDR3 is TGTGCCAGCAGTTACGGACTAGCGGGGTATGAGCAGTTCTTC.

This clonotype was seen many times. The chain has TRBV12-3 or TRBV12-4 and TRBJ2-7; D unclear. The V gene lost 6 bases and the J gene lost 3 bases, with 12 bases spanning the gap. This CDR3 contains 13 residues. The CDR3 DNA follows: TGTGCCAGCAGGCGAGGCGTTAGCTACGAGCAGTACTTC. Translating gives CASRRGVSYEQYF.

The chain carries TRBV10-2 and TRBJ2-3; TRBD2 agrees at 10 bases. Trimming took 8 bases from V and 6 from J; bases not matched to a gene: 11. This CDR3 is 15 amino acids long. Per the germline V gene, CDR1 is WSHSY and CDR2 is SAAADI. The CDR3 protein is CASFMERGGWDTQYF. CDR3 DNA sequence: TGCGCCAGCTTTATGGAGCGGGGGGGCTGGGATACGCAGTATTTT.

This sequence joins TRBV12-3 or TRBV12-4 and TRBJ2-7, with 9 bases identical to TRBD1. V gave up 5 bases and J gave up 5 bases; unmatched junction bases: 7. This CDR3 is built from 14 residues. CDR3 sequence: CASSPTDRGHEQYF. In nucleotides, the CDR3 is TGTGCCAGCAGTCCTACGGACAGGGGCCACGAGCAGTACTTC.

About this clonotype: A junction boundary mismatches the germline segment, possibly from a read error. This sequence joins TRBV7-8 and TRBJ1-3; D may be TRBD1 (5 bases). This CDR3 is 15 amino acids long. Germline CDR1 and CDR2: SGHVS and FQNEAQ. CDR3 sequence reads: CASSLQGNSGNTIHF. The CDR3 DNA reads TGTGCCAGCAGCTTACAGGGCAACTCTGGAAACACCATACATTTT.

This clonotype was seen many times. The chain recombines TRBV20-1 with TRBJ2-3; perhaps TRBD2 as D (6 bases). The CDR3 loop spans 15 amino acids. Trimming took 5 bases from V and 0 from J, leaving 15 bases between them. Per germline, CDR1 DFQATT and CDR2 SNEGSKA (reference sequence). The CDR3 DNA reads TGCAGTGCTCCCCGCGATGGGGGGAGCACAGATACGCAGTATTTT. Protein product: CSAPRDGGSTDTQYF.

This clonotype was counted at least ten times. The chain employs TRBV7-9 and TRBJ1-4; no clear D gene. The germline V and J ends were trimmed by 0 bases and 7 bases, with 12 bases remaining between them. The CDR3 length is 15 residues. The V gene's germline CDR1 is SEHNR and CDR2 FQNEAQ (reference sequence). CDR3 amino acids: CASSLAGSLGEKLFF. The CDR3 DNA is TGTGCCAGCAGCTTAGCAGGTTCCCTTGGTGAAAAACTGTTTTTT.